This paragraph reports one T cell receptor beta chain. The antigen remains unidentified. Time point specified: pre-sensitization, week 0. Described treatment: therapeutic diphenylcyclopropenone sensitization with weekly scalp DPC. The data were taken from a study of human T cells and chemical hapten exposure. Study information: Across the whole study, which lasted around 24 weeks, patients were given diphenylcyclopropenone on the scalp once a week. Patches with 0.01% DPC went on the upper back, and the tests were read at 6 days. General study findings and limits: The number of TCRs above 1 in 1000 frequency did not change after DPC sensitization.

V was shortened by 3 bases and J by 5 bases, with 6 bases between the two germline ends. The CDR3 has 12 amino acids. CDR1 SGHRS and CDR2 YFSETQ come from the germline V gene. Individual cDNA molecules each carried unique molecular identifiers attached by the library. TCRdb passed the RACE reads through MiXCR, listing each CDR3 protein once. The data show under 300,000 distinct CDR3 sequences, approximately 8.6% seen once. This clonotype was sampled from a woman between 35 and 50 years old with alopecia areata. Some clones in this sample may be carry-over from other donors' samples. The sample here was whole blood, taken in connection with sensitization to the hapten diphenylcyclopropenone (DPC). V and J are TRBV5-1 and TRBJ2-1; either TRBD1 or TRBD2 may supply D (5 bases each). CDR3 residues: CASSWGNNEQFF. Written as DNA, the CDR3 is TGCGCCAGCAGCTGGGGGAACAATGAGCAGTTCTTC.